This T cell receptor (beta chain) was recorded in a study of T cells in Graves' hyperthyroidism and ophthalmopathy. This clonotype showed up just a few times. As yet, its antigen is unknown. Each ophthalmopathy patient scored at least 3 on the Clinical Activity Score and at least 4 on NOSPECS grade, with duration under 3 months. Patients with uncontrolled infections, other autoimmune diseases, pregnancy or lactation were excluded. The study's findings and limits: Within blood appeared most thyroid clonotypes that had expanded above 0.001. Patients with ophthalmopathy were separated from those with stable hyperthyroidism by a 13 V-J model.

TCR beta CDR3 regions were amplified from RNA. The TCR CDR3 was amplified in a first-round RT-PCR using the HTBI primer set. Each CDR3 protein gets one entry after TCRdb re-called the multiplex PCR reads with MiXCR. Of 360,000 or so distinct CDR3 sequences detected, roughly 15% appear once; the ten largest clones hold roughly a fifth. This TCR derives from an older woman with Graves' ophthalmopathy. The sample taken for sequencing was blood.

The CDR3 DNA reads as TGTGCCGTTGGGTTTTCCTACGAGCAGTACTTC. Translation: CAVGFSYEQYF. The gene calls are TRBV28 and TRBJ2-7, with D hard to call. The CDR3 totals 11 residues. V was pared by 11 bases and J by 1 base, with 9 bases between. CDR1 and CDR2 (germline): MDHEN, SYDVKM. Full variable domain (rest looked up from reference TRBV28 and TRBJ2-7): DVKVTQSSRYLVKRTGEKVFLECVQDMDHENMFWYRQDPGLGLRLIYFSYDVKMKEKGDIPEGYSVSREKKERFSLILESASTNQTSMYLCAVGFSYEQYFGPGTRLTVT.